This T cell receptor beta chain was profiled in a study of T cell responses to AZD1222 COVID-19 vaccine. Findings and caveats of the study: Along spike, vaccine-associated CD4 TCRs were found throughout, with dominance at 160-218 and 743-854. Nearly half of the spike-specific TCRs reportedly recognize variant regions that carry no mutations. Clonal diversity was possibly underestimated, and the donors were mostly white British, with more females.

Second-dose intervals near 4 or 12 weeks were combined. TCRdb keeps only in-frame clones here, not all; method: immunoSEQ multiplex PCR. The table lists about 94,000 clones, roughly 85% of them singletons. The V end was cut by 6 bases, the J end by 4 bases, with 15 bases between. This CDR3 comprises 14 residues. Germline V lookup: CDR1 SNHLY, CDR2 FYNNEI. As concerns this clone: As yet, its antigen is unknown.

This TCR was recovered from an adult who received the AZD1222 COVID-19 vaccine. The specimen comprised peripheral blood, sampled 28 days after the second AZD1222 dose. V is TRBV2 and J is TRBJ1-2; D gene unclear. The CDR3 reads CASSLAPISYGYTF. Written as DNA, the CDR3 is TGTGCCAGCAGCCTAGCCCCCATATCCTATGGCTACACCTTC.